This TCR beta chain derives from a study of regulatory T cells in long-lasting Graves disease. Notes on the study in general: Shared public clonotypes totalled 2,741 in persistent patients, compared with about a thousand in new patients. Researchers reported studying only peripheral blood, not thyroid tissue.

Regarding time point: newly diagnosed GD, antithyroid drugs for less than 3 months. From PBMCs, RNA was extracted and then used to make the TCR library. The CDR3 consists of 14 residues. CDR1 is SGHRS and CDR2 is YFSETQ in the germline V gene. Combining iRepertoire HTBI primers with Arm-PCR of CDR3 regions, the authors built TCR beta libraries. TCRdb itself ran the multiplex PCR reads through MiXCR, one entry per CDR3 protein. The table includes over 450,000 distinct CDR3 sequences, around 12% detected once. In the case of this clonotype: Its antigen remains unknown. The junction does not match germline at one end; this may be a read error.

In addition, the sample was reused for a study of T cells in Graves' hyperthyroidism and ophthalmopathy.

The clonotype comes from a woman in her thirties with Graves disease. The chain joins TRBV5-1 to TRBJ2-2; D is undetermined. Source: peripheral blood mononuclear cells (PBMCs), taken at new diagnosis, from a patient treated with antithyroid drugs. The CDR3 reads CASSLVAVTGELFF. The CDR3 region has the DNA TGTGCCAGCAGCTTGGTCGCGGTTACCGGGGAGCTGTTTTTT.